The next 20 T cell receptor beta chains were all read from a single sample in a study of T cell changes during pregnancy in multiple sclerosis. Sequenced by immunoSEQ multiplex PCR; TCRdb stores in-frame clones only, minus some. The top ten hold more than 0.75% of the sample, which has around 80,000 clones, 94% seen once. The sequencing here drew on peripheral blood, taken in the second trimester of pregnancy. The receptors stem from a female donor in good health, enrolled as a control in a pregnancy study.

The rearrangement joins TRBV5-5 to TRBJ2-1; D not resolved. V shed 4 bases and J shed 6 bases, with 5 bases lying between them. The CDR3 sequence is 11 residues long. From germline, CDR1 is SGHKS and CDR2 YYEKEE (reference sequence). CDR3 sequence: CASSQRNEQFF. The DNA of the CDR3 is TGTGCCAGCAGCCAGCGCAATGAGCAGTTCTTC.

The rearrangement joins TRBV18 to TRBJ2-1; the D gene is possibly TRBD1 (6 bases). CDR1 is KGHSH and CDR2 is LQKENI in the germline V gene. The CDR3 is made up of 15 amino acids. Trimming shortened V by 3 bases and J by 2 bases, and 11 bases separated the two germline ends. The chain's CDR3 is CASSPSGTPYNEQFF. CDR3 sequence (DNA): TGTGCCAGCTCACCTTCCGGGACACCCTACAATGAGCAGTTCTTC.

In this sample, this clone turned up a few times. The rearrangement uses TRBV28 and TRBJ1-2; no clear D. Germline V gene sequence: CDR1 MDHEN, CDR2 SYDVKM. Trimming cost V 3 bases and J 4 bases, with 15 bases left between them. This CDR3 contains 15 residues. For the CDR3, the DNA is TGTGCCAGCAGTTTGTCCGTCGGGGAAACCTATGGCTACACCTTC. Protein: CASSLSVGETYGYTF.

The genes are TRBV30 and TRBJ1-1; D gene ambiguous. Germline V gene sequence: CDR1 GTSNPN, CDR2 SVGIG (reference sequence). CDR3 length: 11 residues. Trimming removed 3 bases from V and 11 bases from J, with 13 bases in between. This CDR3 reads CAWSPQGEAFF. DNA of the CDR3: TGTGCCTGGAGCCCCCAAGGAGAGGCTTTCTTT.

The rearrangement links TRBV5-4 to TRBJ2-1, with TRBD2 as a possible D gene (6 bases). V lost 3 bases to trimming and J lost 4 bases, with 17 bases between them. Per germline, CDR1 SGHNT and CDR2 YYREEE (reference sequence). This CDR3 spans 16 amino acids. The chain's CDR3 is CASSYASVGGYNEQFF. CDR3 nucleotide sequence: TGTGCCAGCAGCTACGCGTCTGTGGGGGGTTACAATGAGCAGTTCTTC.

The chain employs TRBV5-1 and TRBJ2-1; D possibly corresponds to TRBD2 (5 bases). The V gene lost 4 bases and the J gene lost 3 bases, with 8 bases spanning the gap. Germline-derived CDR1 and CDR2 are SGHRS and YFSETQ. The CDR3 covers 13 residues. The CDR3 here is CASSRDYYNEQFF. The CDR3 DNA follows: TGCGCCAGCAGCCGAGACTACTACAATGAGCAGTTCTTC.

The gene calls are TRBV4-1 and TRBJ2-1; TRBD1 matches 9 bases. The CDR3 is 13 amino acids. With V trimmed by 2 bases and J by 8 bases, 1 base remained unmatched. The germline V gene encodes CDR1 MGHRA and CDR2 YSYEKL. In DNA form, the CDR3 reads TGCGCCAGCAGCCAAACAGGGGGCTATGAGCAGTTCTTC. Protein sequence: CASSQTGGYEQFF.

The gene calls are TRBV28 and TRBJ1-2; 7 positions match TRBD1. The CDR3 totals 13 residues. V shed 6 bases, J shed 6 bases, and the junction held 7 bases outside the gene matches. The V gene's germline CDR1 is MDHEN and CDR2 SYDVKM. The CDR3, as DNA: TGTGCCAGCAGAGACAGGGCCTCGGATGGCTACACCTTC. Translation: CASRDRASDGYTF.

V gene TRBV6-9 combines with J gene TRBJ2-7; TRBD1 matches 9 bases. The CDR3 extends over 13 amino acids. Germline assignment: CDR1 MNHGY and CDR2 SVAAGI. The J segment lost 5 bases and the V segment lost 8 bases, leaving 7 bases of the junction unmatched. For the CDR3, the DNA is TGTGCCAGCTCTCAAGGACAGGGGAACGAGCAGTACTTC. The encoded protein is CASSQGQGNEQYF.

The V call is TRBV15, the J call TRBJ2-7; 13 bases are shared with TRBD2. The CDR3 has 17 residues. The germline V gene encodes CDR1 LNHNV and CDR2 YYDKDF (reference sequence). V lost 0 bases to trimming and J lost 4 bases; unmatched junction nucleotides: 6. CDR3 amino acids: CATSRDWTSGSRYEQYF. CDR3 coding DNA: TGTGCCACCAGCAGAGATTGGACTAGCGGGAGTCGGTACGAGCAGTACTTC.

The CDR3 loop is CASSSYRTGWLGSPLHF. The CDR3 region has the DNA TGTGCCAGCAGTTCATACCGGACAGGGTGGCTGGGTTCACCCCTCCACTTT. The chain recombines TRBV27 with TRBJ1-6; 8 positions agree with TRBD1. J was trimmed by 9 bases and V by 4 bases; bases with no gene match: 14. Germline lookup yields CDR1 MNHEY and CDR2 SMNVEV (reference sequence). The CDR3 sequence is 17 residues long.

Only one count was recorded for this clone. This chain connects TRBV7-9 to TRBJ2-7; no definite D call. V lost 5 bases, J lost 3 bases, and 17 bases lay in between. CDR3 length equals 15 residues. Germline V lookup: CDR1 SEHNR, CDR2 FQNEAQ (reference sequence). CDR3 in DNA: TGTGCCAGCAGCCCCAGTGACCAAGGAGACTACGAGCAGTACTTC. Its translation is CASSPSDQGDYEQYF.

This clone was counted once. This rearrangement joins TRBV5-6 to TRBJ2-7, with no clear D. V was pared by 1 base and J by 4 bases, with 6 bases between. The length of the CDR3 is 12 residues. Germline CDR1 is SGHDT and CDR2 is YYEEEE. DNA of the CDR3: TGTGCCAGCAGCTTGTTGGAGTACGAGCAGTACTTC. Encoded protein: CASSLLEYEQYF.

This CDR3 reads CASSLGPGKNTGELFF. The CDR3 nucleotides read TGCGCCAGCAGCTTGGGGCCCGGGAAGAACACCGGGGAGCTGTTTTTT. The V and J genes are TRBV5-1 and TRBJ2-2, with D perhaps matching TRBD2 (5 bases). Trimming removed 0 bases from V and 1 base from J, with 10 bases in between. The CDR3 is made up of 16 amino acids. Germline CDR1 is SGHRS and CDR2 is YFSETQ.

J is TRBJ2-3 and V is TRBV2; 8 bases agree with TRBD2. Trimming at V came to 5 bases and at J to 6 bases, leaving 7 bases not matched to a gene. This CDR3 comprises 14 residues. CDR1 and CDR2 (germline): SNHLY, FYNNEI. For the CDR3, the DNA is TGTGCCAGCAGTACAACTAGCGGAGGGGATACGCAGTATTTT. Translation gives CASSTTSGGDTQYF.

The chain uses TRBV27 and TRBJ2-7, with TRBD1 as a possible D gene (7 bases). Germline V lookup: CDR1 MNHEY, CDR2 SMNVEV (reference sequence). The CDR3 has 15 amino acids. The V and J ends lost 7 bases and 1 base respectively, with 17 bases between them. CDR3 in DNA: TGTGCCAGCACCAAAAGACAGGGAGGTTCCTACGAGCAGTACTTC. Protein sequence: CASTKRQGGSYEQYF.

V usage is TRBV5-1 and J usage is TRBJ2-3; 8 bases match TRBD1. CDR1 is SGHRS and CDR2 is YFSETQ in the germline V gene. The V and J ends lost 4 bases and 2 bases, in that order; junction bases with no gene match: 9. The CDR3 runs 16 residues. This CDR3 is CASSPDLGQDTDTQYF. DNA for the CDR3: TGCGCCAGCAGCCCCGATCTGGGACAGGACACAGATACGCAGTATTTT.

The rearrangement uses TRBV5-1 and TRBJ2-1; possibly TRBD2 for D (7 bases). V lost 0 bases, J lost 2 bases, and 18 bases lay in between. This CDR3 has 18 amino acids. Looked up from germline, CDR1 is SGHRS and CDR2 is YFSETQ. In DNA, the CDR3 is TGCGCCAGCAGCTTGGTCCTTCGAGGGGGGGAAGCCTACAATGAGCAGTTCTTC. Translation gives CASSLVLRGGEAYNEQFF.

The chain uses TRBV4-1 and TRBJ2-5; tentative D call: TRBD2 (7 bases). The CDR3 totals 16 residues. The germline CDR1 and CDR2 sequences are MGHRA and YSYEKL. V was cut by 0 bases and J by 6 bases, with 17 bases left in between. CDR3 in amino acids: CASSQDGGVQGKTQYF. CDR3 nucleotide sequence: TGCGCCAGCAGCCAAGATGGGGGGGTACAGGGAAAGACCCAGTACTTC.

This clone was counted a single time. This rearrangement joins TRBV27 to TRBJ1-2; weak D call: TRBD1 (6 bases). V was cut by 5 bases and J by 2 bases, with 15 bases left in between. From germline, CDR1 is MNHEY and CDR2 SMNVEV (reference sequence). The CDR3 totals 15 residues. The CDR3 protein is CASSLDRKENYGYTF. CDR3 DNA: TGTGCCAGCAGTCTCGACAGGAAAGAGAACTATGGCTACACCTTC.